This is a list of T cell receptor beta chains from one sample in a study of shared clonotypes between healthy human individuals. The method was immunoSEQ multiplex PCR; TCRdb's version includes in-frame clones alone and lacks a portion of them. The table shows over 850,000 clones, with roughly 74% occurring only once. The sample was memory CD4+ T cells from PBMCs. The receptors originated from a man aged 18 to 29 in good health. Some clones in this sample may be carry-over from other donors' samples. CDR3s include the opening cysteine and the closing phenylalanine or tryptophan. D genes are given only for firm matches. Only part of the rows carry a size: once, few, many, or a class if the clone is expanded.

v_gene,abundance,j_gene,d_gene,CDR3nt,CDR3aa
TRBV5-6,once,TRBJ1-1,-,TGTGCCAGCAGCCCAGGGTTAGGGCTGAACACTGAAGCTTTCTTT,CASSPGLGLNTEAFF
TRBV5-6,few,TRBJ1-1,-,TGTGCCAGCAGCTTGGCGGCGTTAGGAAACACTGAAGCTTTCTTT,CASSLAALGNTEAFF
TRBV5-5,-,TRBJ2-3,-,TGTGCCAGCAGCCCCAGGGCGTGGAGCACAGATACGCAGTATTTT,CASSPRAWSTDTQYF
TRBV5-1,-,TRBJ2-7,-,TGCGCCAGTAGTAGGACTGACTCCTACGAGCAGTACTTC,CASSRTDSYEQYF
TRBV15,-,TRBJ1-1,-,TGTGCCACCAGCAGAGGGGAAGCCACTGAAGCTTTCTTT,CATSRGEATEAFF
TRBV7-2,-,TRBJ1-2,TRBD1,TGTGCCAGCAGCCCCCAACAGGGGACCGATGGCTACACCTTC,CASSPQQGTDGYTF
TRBV28,-,TRBJ2-7,-,TGTGCCAGCAACCCCTTGGGGGTTCGGCACGAGCAGTACTTC,CASNPLGVRHEQYF
TRBV7-9,-,TRBJ2-7,-,TGTGCCAGCAGCTTATCCGGGTGGGAGGTATCCTACGAGCAGTACTTC,CASSLSGWEVSYEQYF
TRBV25-1,few,TRBJ2-2,TRBD2,TGTGCCAGCAGTGAATTCAATAGCGGGAGGGCCTCGACCGGGGAGCTGTTTTTT,CASSEFNSGRASTGELFF
TRBV14,-,TRBJ2-1,TRBD2,TGTGCCAGCAGCCAAGATAAAGGGCGGGAGTTCAATGAGCAGTTCTTC,CASSQDKGREFNEQFF
TRBV7-2,-,TRBJ1-2,TRBD1,TGTGCCAGCAGCCAAGGGACAGGGAGTCATGGCTACACCTTC,CASSQGTGSHGYTF
TRBV6-5,once,TRBJ2-1,-,TGTGCCAGCACCGATGGTAATGAGCAGTTCTTC,CASTDGNEQFF
TRBV6-1,-,TRBJ2-2,-,TGTGCCAGCAGTGCGCGATTTGGGGGAACCCACACCGGGGAGCTGTTTTTT,CASSARFGGTHTGELFF
TRBV28,-,TRBJ2-7,-,TGTGCCTCCGGGTGGACAGCGACCTACGAGCAGTACTTC,CASGWTATYEQYF
TRBV9,-,TRBJ1-2,-,TGTGCCAGCAGCGTAATTAACGGGGGCGGCTACACCTTC,CASSVINGGGYTF
TRBV15,-,TRBJ2-5,TRBD1,TGTGCCACCAGCAGAGATAAGGGGGCGGGGACAGGCCACCAAGAGACCCAGTACTTC,CATSRDKGAGTGHQETQYF
TRBV4-3,-,TRBJ1-4,-,TGCGCCAGCAGCCAGGAGGGGGGGGCGGGAGAAAAACTGTTTTTT,CASSQEGGAGEKLFF
TRBV27,-,TRBJ2-1,TRBD2,TGTGCCAGCAGTTTTGCAGGGACTAGCGGAAACAATGAGCAGTTCTTC,CASSFAGTSGNNEQFF
TRBV4-3,-,TRBJ2-7,TRBD2,TGCGCCAGCAGCCAAGTTACTAGCGGGTCCTACGAGCAGTACTTC,CASSQVTSGSYEQYF
TRBV5-1,-,TRBJ2-7,TRBD2,TGCGCCAGCAGCTTGGGCAGTAGCGGGCGCTCCTACGAGCAGTACTTC,CASSLGSSGRSYEQYF
TRBV6-1,few,TRBJ1-1,-,TGTGCCAGCAGTAGCCCTGGGGGGGGAGGGGCTTTCTTT,CASSSPGGGGAFF
TRBV11-2,-,TRBJ2-2,TRBD1,TGTGCCAGCAGCTCGGACAGGACCCCCACCGGGGAGCTGTTTTTT,CASSSDRTPTGELFF
TRBV7-9,-,TRBJ2-1,TRBD2,TGTGCCAGCCCTAGCGGGAGCTCCTACAATGAGCAGTTCTTC,CASPSGSSYNEQFF
TRBV9,-,TRBJ1-5,TRBD1,TGTGCCAGCAGCGTAGGAGGACAGGACAATCAGCCCCAGCATTTT,CASSVGGQDNQPQHF